This T cell receptor (beta chain) was identified in a study of T cell repertoires in cytomegalovirus infection. Study overall: As its CMV epitopes, the study selected recently identified HLA-C-restricted and well-studied HLA-B-restricted targets. Signatures in public TCR beta sequences pointed to both CMV infection and matching HLA type.

To note about this clonotype: Its target is not known.

The V gene lost 3 bases and the J gene lost 2 bases, with 8 bases spanning the gap. Germline V gives CDR1 MNHEY, CDR2 SMNVEV (reference sequence). This CDR3 has 13 residues. TCRdb fed the reads into MiXCR, producing one record per CDR3 protein. The sample has roughly 860,000 distinct CDR3 sequences; about 31% are singletons. Regarding the study as a whole: Identification of carriers of CMV plus the relevant HLA was achieved through cumulative public TCR beta family frequency. Within the response measured ex vivo, HLA-C-restricted CMV-specific TCR beta clonotypes were dominant.

V usage is TRBV27 and J usage is TRBJ2-7, with D perhaps matching TRBD1 (6 bases). The clonotype originates from a human donor in good health (CMV status not recorded). Some clones in this sample may be carry-over from other donors' samples. Sequenced here: cultured CD8+ T cells from PBMCs, sampled from culture after CMV antigen stimulation. The CDR3 loop is CASSLGHAYEQYF. In nucleotides, the CDR3 is TGTGCCAGCAGTTTGGGACATGCCTACGAGCAGTACTTC.